This T cell receptor beta chain appears in the sequencing data of a study of regulatory T cells in long-lasting Graves disease (dated by TCRdb to 2020 to 2022). In terms of the full investigation: Newly diagnosed Graves' disease patients had taken antithyroid drugs for less than 3 months. Patients with persistent Graves' disease were compared with patients with newly diagnosed Graves' disease using TCR sequencing and RNA sequencing of peripheral blood. The study was registered as a clinical trial and conducted in China. A total of around 33 samples underwent TCR sequencing, from about 13 patients with persistent Graves' disease and 20 or so patients with newly diagnosed Graves' disease. Study-wide conclusions, independent of this receptor: Only the TCR beta chain was sequenced and analyzed. Persistent disease showed preferential use of TRBV28, TRBJ1-2 and TRBJ2-5, whereas newly diagnosed disease favored TRBV20-1 and TRBJ2-1. Persistent Graves' disease patients showed lower TCR Shannon entropy and fewer highly expanded clones than newly diagnosed patients, suggesting clonal expansion. Because the primary lesion, thyroid tissue, could not be accessed, the study looked at peripheral blood alone. The small sample size was acknowledged by the authors as a limitation that may reduce accuracy. Patients with persistent disease shared more public clonotypes (over 2,500) than newly diagnosed patients did (around 1,000).

CDR1 DFQATT and CDR2 SNEGSKA were looked up in the germline V gene (reference sequence). From its cysteine to its phenylalanine, the CDR3 spans 12 amino acids. Only the CDR3 portion is preserved as DNA: 36 bases, with reading frame beginning at the first base. The junction shows trimming of 1 base on V and 5 bases on J, plus 9 bases between the germline ends. This clonotype was detected many times. Its antigen is not yet known. Base qualities were left out, and no much larger clone turns up one base away. Libraries came from multiplex PCR. The instrument was an Illumina HiSeq 4000. iRepertoire HTBI primers and Arm-PCR amplification of CDR3 regions were used to construct TCR beta libraries. Before sequencing, the PCR products underwent gel purification. The published analysis was carried out like this. Across samples, 60 to 70 TRBV and 12 to 15 TRBJ segments were identified and used for gene usage analysis of CDR3 amino acid clonotypes. COPE and FqMerger were used to merge the filtered high-quality paired reads into contigs. Contigs were aligned with BLAST to IMGT TRBV, TRBD and TRBJ reference genes, and CDR3 was defined per IMGT. Clonotypes above 0.1% frequency were classified as highly expanded clones. Repertoire diversity was measured by Shannon entropy, and V-J evenness by the Gini coefficient. A clonotype found in more than one individual was treated as public. TCRdb itself trimmed the public reads at Q25 with fastp, ran MiXCR and retained productive beta chains. Each record represents a unique CDR3 protein, reported with the most common genes and DNA among its rows. The V and J calls were not made by the authors but by TCRdb's processing. In this sample the table shows over 350,000 distinct CDR3 sequences, around 13% of which occur a single time. Over 15% of the sample belongs to the ten largest clones.

Per the publication, the time point label means: newly diagnosed GD, antithyroid drugs for less than 3 months. For both TCR sequencing and RNA sequencing, RNA was extracted from PBMCs in TRIzol. The diagnosis of Graves' disease followed American Thyroid Association guidelines. The patients came from an endocrinology department in Xi'an, China. Each patient gave 8.5 to 9.5 milliliters of peripheral blood, collected in an EDTA anticoagulant tube. Ficoll Paque Plus density gradient separation was used to isolate PBMCs, and no further T cell sorting was done. An Agilent 2100 Bioanalyzer and agarose gel were used to assess RNA quality, and a NanoDrop 2000 was used to measure RNA concentration. This sample was also put to use in a study of T cells in Graves' hyperthyroidism and ophthalmopathy. The second paper further reports: Graves' hyperthyroidism was defined as stable when no progression to ophthalmopathy occurred over 18 months of follow-up. Hyperthyroidism patients were aged 18 to 65 years and newly diagnosed, with disease duration of less than 2 months. Exclusion was applied to patients with uncontrolled infections, other autoimmune diseases, pregnancy or lactation. Clinical symptoms, serum thyroxine and TRAb, thyroid ultrasound, and orbital computed tomography formed the basis for the diagnoses. The first round of RT-PCR for the TCR CDR3 was performed with the HTBI primer set and the Qiagen OneStep RT-PCR kit. Blood samples also contained most of the expanded thyroid clonotypes (frequency above 0.001), which suggests that blood repertoires may reflect thyroid immune responses. Ophthalmopathy was separated from stable hyperthyroidism by a 13 V-J signature model, with around 88% sensitivity and around 81% specificity obtained in cross-validation and 80%/75% obtained in testing. In validation, progression to ophthalmopathy was predicted by the model with nearly 71% sensitivity and 72.22% specificity, a median of around 5.9 months before onset. A discovery cohort of about a hundred patients, about 44 with Graves' ophthalmopathy and about 58 with stable Graves' hyperthyroidism, was used to find distinguishing TCR V-J signatures. An independent validation cohort of some 18 hyperthyroidism patients and approximately 17 patients who later progressed to ophthalmopathy tested prospective prediction of ophthalmopathy. For training and testing, the 100 or so patients in the discovery cohort were randomly divided in a 7:3 ratio. Thyroid tissue and blood T-cell repertoires from about 6 Graves' hyperthyroidism patients were also compared in the study. After blood sampling, hyperthyroidism patients were treated with methimazole at a starting dose of 30 mg daily, and ophthalmopathy patients were treated with high-dose intravenous methylprednisolone. A second multiplex PCR round built the libraries, followed by size selection and purification. Libraries were sequenced paired-end with 100 bp reads on an Illumina HiSeq2000. SOAPnuke was used to process the raw data, with reads discarded if the reads contained adapters or uncalled bases, had a mean Phred below 15, or lacked an exact constant-primer or identifier match. COPE v1.2.5 was used to merge high-quality paired reads, and clonotypes were defined as unique nucleotide sequences. MiTCR v1.1 was used to align clonotypes to the IMGT TRBV, TRBD and TRBJ reference segments. Analysis was restricted to V-J combinations with a frequency above 0.0001, which covered roughly 99% of repertoires. A TCS score was defined as the ratio of F50 (clonal expansion) to E x V (chaos), with BLOSUM62-based TCRdist applied between CDR3 peptides within each V-J. Welch's t-statistics and random forest reduced fewer than 550 V-J features to fewer than 15, which were used in a naive Bayes classifier (R e1071). No statistical method was used to set the sample size in advance, and investigators knew the group allocation. The paper reports TCR Vbeta CDR3 sequencing of approximately 140 peripheral blood samples: around 45 ophthalmopathy, 70 to 85 hyperthyroidism and approximately 17 progressor patients.

The rearrangement combines TRBV20-1 with TRBJ2-7, with no confidently assigned D gene. The input for sequencing was peripheral blood mononuclear cells (PBMCs), taken at new diagnosis, from a patient treated with antithyroid drugs. This TCR was recovered from a woman aged 50 to 60 with Graves disease. Donor details come from another sample of the same person, matched by shared clones. CDR3 region: CSARVFDHEQYF. The DNA is as follows: TGCAGTGCTAGAGTATTCGACCACGAGCAGTACTTC.